This T cell receptor beta chain originates from a study of blood T cell repertoires in COVID-19. Across the study: T cells, B-cell-depleted T cells, or PBMCs supplied cDNA or gDNA.

This CDR3 is built from 16 residues. CDR1 is SGHAT and CDR2 is FQNNGV in the germline V gene. The V gene lost 0 bases and the J gene lost 2 bases, with 12 bases spanning the gap. Sequenced by immunoSEQ multiplex PCR; TCRdb stores in-frame clones only, minus some. The table lists approximately 450,000 clones, roughly 85% of them singletons. This receptor was obtained from a woman between 18 and 29 years old with acute COVID-19. The specimen sequenced was PBMCs or T cells enriched from blood (not recorded which). This sequence joins TRBV11-2 and TRBJ2-3, with D possibly being TRBD1 (6 bases). CDR3 sequence reads: CASSLETGDSTDTQYF. CDR3 in DNA: TGTGCCAGCAGCTTAGAGACAGGAGACTCCACAGATACGCAGTATTTT.